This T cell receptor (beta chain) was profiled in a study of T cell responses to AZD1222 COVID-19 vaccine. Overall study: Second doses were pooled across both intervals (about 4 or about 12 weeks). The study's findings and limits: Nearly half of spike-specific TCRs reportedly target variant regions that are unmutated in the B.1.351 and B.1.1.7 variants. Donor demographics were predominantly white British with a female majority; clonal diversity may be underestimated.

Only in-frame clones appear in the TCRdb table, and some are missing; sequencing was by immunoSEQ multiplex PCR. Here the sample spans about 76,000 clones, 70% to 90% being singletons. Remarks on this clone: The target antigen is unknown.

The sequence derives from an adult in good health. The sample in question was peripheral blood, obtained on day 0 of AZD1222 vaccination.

The CDR3 is CSVGDRDNSPLHF. The CDR3 DNA reads as TGCAGCGTTGGGGACAGGGATAATTCACCCCTCCACTTT. This rearrangement joins TRBV29-1 to TRBJ1-6; 9 bases align to TRBD1. The CDR3 consists of 13 residues. Germline trimming cut 4 bases from V and 5 bases from J; bases unmatched to any gene: 0. CDR1 and CDR2 (germline): SQVTM, ANQGSEA.